This entry lists 17 T cell receptor beta chains sequenced from one sample in a study of OX40 agonist ivuxolimab in advanced cancers. Sequencing was performed with immunoSEQ multiplex PCR; in TCRdb, only in-frame clones are kept and a portion is missing. Seen here are about 44,000 clones, about 86% observed once, and the top ten hold over 0.35%. Material: CD4+ or CD8+ T cells sorted from blood, obtained in a trial of the OX40 agonist ivuxolimab. These TCRs come from an adult with an advanced solid tumor such as melanoma, head and neck, liver or kidney cancer.

The rearrangement uses TRBV5-1 and TRBJ1-1; D is unresolved. V lost 2 bases, J lost 9 bases, and 17 bases lay in between. The CDR3 extends over 14 amino acids. Germline-derived CDR1 and CDR2 are SGHRS and YFSETQ. CDR3 protein: CASSLDDPTVKAFF. DNA for the CDR3: TGCGCCAGCAGCTTAGATGACCCCACAGTCAAAGCTTTCTTT.

V usage is TRBV19 and J usage is TRBJ1-1; a possible D gene is TRBD1 (6 bases). The CDR3 runs 15 residues. V was pared by 7 bases and J by 1 base, with 16 bases between. Germline-derived CDR1 and CDR2 are LNHDA and SQIVND (reference sequence). The CDR3: CASTIDSQGNTEAFF. Written as DNA, the CDR3 is TGTGCCAGTACCATCGATTCACAGGGGAACACTGAAGCTTTCTTT.

The chain combines TRBV28 with TRBJ2-1; maybe TRBD2 (6 bases). V shed 8 bases and J shed 0 bases, with 17 bases lying between them. In germline, CDR1 is MDHEN, CDR2 SYDVKM. The CDR3 length is 16 residues. The CDR3 DNA reads TGTGCCAGCCTGGGTAAGCGGGCAAGCTCCTACAATGAGCAGTTCTTC. It translates to CASLGKRASSYNEQFF. Complete variable domain (other parts from reference TRBV28 and TRBJ2-1): DVKVTQSSRYLVKRTGEKVFLECVQDMDHENMFWYRQDPGLGLRLIYFSYDVKMKEKGDIPEGYSVSREKKERFSLILESASTNQTSMYLCASLGKRASSYNEQFFGPGTRLTVL.

The chain links TRBV4-1 to TRBJ1-5, with D unclear. The CDR3 consists of 13 residues. Trimming left V 0 bases short and J 6 bases short, with 6 bases between. Germline V gene lookup returns CDR1 MGHRA and CDR2 YSYEKL. The DNA of the CDR3 is TGCGCCAGCAGCCAAGATGGGCCTCAGCCCCAGCATTTT. Translating it yields CASSQDGPQPQHF.

The chain combines TRBV6-6 with TRBJ1-2; TRBD1 might be the D (6 bases). V was pared by 10 bases and J by 5 bases, with 17 bases between. The V gene's germline CDR1 is MNHNY and CDR2 SVGAGI (reference sequence). CDR3 length equals 13 residues. Here the CDR3 DNA reads TGTGCCACCGTGGACAGTCAGACTTATGGCTACACCTTC. Translation: CATVDSQTYGYTF.

The chain couples TRBV11-2 to TRBJ1-6; D not certain. CDR3 length: 14 residues. Trimming shortened V by 2 bases and J by 6 bases, and 8 bases separated the two germline ends. Germline-derived CDR1 and CDR2 are SGHAT and FQNNGV. CDR3 amino acids: CASSLRGINSPLHF. CDR3 coding DNA: TGTGCCAGCAGCTTACGGGGAATTAATTCACCCCTCCACTTT.

The chain recombines TRBV7-2 with TRBJ1-3; TRBD1 might be the D (6 bases). Germline-derived CDR1 and CDR2 are SGHTA and FQGNSA. V lost 5 bases and J lost 2, with 16 bases in between. This CDR3 comprises 16 residues. The CDR3 spells CASSPLRGPTGNTIYF. CDR3 sequence (DNA): TGTGCCAGCAGCCCACTCAGGGGTCCCACTGGAAACACCATATATTTT.

V usage is TRBV2 and J usage is TRBJ1-2; 7 bases line up with TRBD1. The germline CDR1 and CDR2 sequences are SNHLY and FYNNEI. V trimming: 5 bases; J trimming: 8 bases; junction bases outside the gene matches: 8. CDR3 length: 13 residues. The CDR3 loop reads CASSTITGDGYTF. The CDR3 DNA follows: TGTGCCAGCAGTACAATTACAGGGGACGGCTACACCTTC.

The chain links TRBV2 to TRBJ2-5; 12 bases line up with TRBD2. The CDR3 has 15 residues. Looked up from germline, CDR1 is SNHLY and CDR2 is FYNNEI. The V and J ends lost 0 bases and 4 bases, in that order; junction bases with no gene match: 0. CDR3 nucleotide sequence: TGTGCCAGCAGTGAAGCGGGACTAGCGGGAGAGACCCAGTACTTC. Translated: CASSEAGLAGETQYF.

This clone has just one count. The chain joins TRBV6-5 to TRBJ1-6; D uncertain. Germline-derived CDR1 and CDR2 are MNHEY and SVGAGI. CDR3 length equals 14 residues. Trimming removed 2 bases at V and 6 bases at J, with 8 bases between. The CDR3 sequence is CASSYRRANSPLHF. Here the CDR3 DNA reads TGTGCCAGCAGTTACCGCCGGGCTAATTCACCCCTCCACTTT.

This clone was counted a single time. The genes are TRBV28 and TRBJ1-2; TRBD1 might be the D (6 bases). V shed 2 bases and J shed 5 bases, with 12 bases lying between them. Germline V lookup: CDR1 MDHEN, CDR2 SYDVKM. CDR3 length: 14 amino acids. CDR3 in DNA: TGTGCCAGCAGTTTACCGGCAGGGGCGTATGGCTACACCTTC. Protein sequence: CASSLPAGAYGYTF.

The genes are TRBV5-8 and TRBJ1-6, with TRBD1 matching over 7 bases. This CDR3 is built from 17 residues. J lost 2 bases, V lost 4 bases, and 9 bases had no gene match. The germline V gene has CDR1 SGHTS and CDR2 YDEGEE. This chain's CDR3 is CASSPGQLVAYNSPLHF. The CDR3, as DNA: TGTGCCAGCAGCCCGGGACAGCTGGTCGCCTATAATTCACCCCTCCACTTT.

The chain combines TRBV4-2 with TRBJ2-7; 8 nucleotides align to TRBD1. Trimming at V came to 3 bases and at J to 3 bases, leaving 4 bases not matched to a gene. The germline gives CDR1 LGHNA, CDR2 YNFKEQ. The CDR3 consists of 14 residues. Here the CDR3 reads CASSHQGAIYEQYF. For the CDR3, the DNA is TGTGCCAGCAGCCACCAGGGGGCGATCTACGAGCAGTACTTC.

The chain is built from TRBV4-1 and TRBJ1-3; the D gene is possibly TRBD1 (5 bases). Germline CDR1 MGHRA, CDR2 YSYEKL. Trimming removed 1 base from V and 0 bases from J, with 10 bases in between. The CDR3 length is 16 residues. CDR3 region: CASSQAGTNSGNTIYF. CDR3 nucleotide sequence: TGCGCCAGCAGCCAAGCAGGGACGAACTCTGGAAACACCATATATTTT.

V is TRBV5-1 and J is TRBJ2-3; TRBD1 or TRBD2 may be the D gene (5 bases each). The CDR3 length is 15 residues. The ends were cut back, 0 bases at V and 3 bases at J, with 11 bases in the middle. Germline CDR1 reads SGHRS; CDR2 reads YFSETQ. This chain's CDR3 is CASSLGLEGTDTQYF. The CDR3 coding sequence is TGCGCCAGCAGCTTGGGCCTTGAGGGGACAGATACGCAGTATTTT.

This chain uses TRBV5-1 with TRBJ2-6, with TRBD2 as a possible D gene (5 bases). With 2 bases removed from V and 0 bases from J, the gap between germline ends came to 6 bases. This CDR3 is built from 15 residues. From germline, CDR1 is SGHRS and CDR2 YFSETQ. The CDR3 DNA is TGCGCCAGCAGCTTAGACTACTCTGGGGCCAACGTCCTGACTTTC. Protein product: CASSLDYSGANVLTF.

This sequence joins TRBV11-2 and TRBJ1-1, with 7 bases lining up with TRBD1. V lost 1 base, J lost 6 bases, and 5 bases stayed unmatched. The CDR3 length is 14 residues. The germline CDR1 and CDR2 sequences are SGHAT and FQNNGV. The CDR3, as DNA: TGTGCCAGCAGCTTAGGACAGGGAATCTCTGAAGCTTTCTTT. Translated: CASSLGQGISEAFF. The variable domain in full, completed from reference TRBV11-2 and TRBJ1-1, reads EAGVAQSPRYKIIEKRQSVAFWCNPISGHATLYWYQQILGQGPKLLIQFQNNGVVDDSQLPKDRFSAERLKGVDSTLKIQPAKLEDSAVYLCASSLGQGISEAFFGQGTRLTVV.